Listed here are 6 T cell receptor beta chains from one sample, sequenced in a study of tumor-infiltrating lymphocytes in primary liver carcinoma. The tissue used was unsorted bulk material of about 19-33 mg. RNA and DNA were co-extracted from it with the AllPrep DNA/RNA mini kit. With a constant-region primer, TCR beta cDNA was made from roughly 500 ng of total RNA. Three-round nested multiplex PCR performed with slightly modified ARM-PCR produced the TCR beta libraries. TRBV1-TRBV30 forward primers paired with a C-beta reverse primer drove the first two PCR rounds, around 9 cycles each. TCRdb fed the multiplex PCR reads into MiXCR, producing one record per CDR3 protein. This repertoire shows roughly 30,000 distinct CDR3 sequences, over 65% found once; its top ten account for about 35%. Sequencing was carried out using liver tumor tissue from sampling region 5. The subset denotes: tumor region T5, tumor centre. These receptor sequences come from a man aged 35 to 55 with primary liver carcinoma and hepatitis B virus infection.

This clonotype was counted between two and nine times. J is TRBJ2-7 and V is TRBV7-2, with D possibly matching TRBD2 (7 bases). Germline V gives CDR1 SGHTA, CDR2 FQGNSA. This CDR3 spans 16 amino acids. V lost 3 bases, J lost 2 bases, and 17 bases lay in between. The CDR3, as DNA: TGTGCCAGCAGCTTTTTCGGCGGGGGCGGCGCCTACGAGCAGTACTTC. Its translation: CASSFFGGGGAYEQYF.

The chain carries TRBV6-5 and TRBJ1-1, with 8 bases matching TRBD1. J was trimmed by 13 bases and V by 0 bases; bases with no gene match: 13. The CDR3 runs to 15 residues. Germline CDR1 is MNHEY and CDR2 is SVGAGI. CDR3 nucleotide sequence: TGTGCCAGCAGTTACTCGTGGACAGGGAACACTGAGGTTTTCTTT. It specifies CASSYSWTGNTEVFF.

This clonotype was seen a single time. Germline is not matched at one junction end, which may reflect a read error. V gene TRBV29-1 combines with J gene TRBJ2-7; D not certain. This CDR3 is 15 amino acids long. The germline gives CDR1 SQVTM, CDR2 ANQGSEA. This CDR3 is CSVVEDGQNPYEQYF. CDR3 nucleotides: TGCAGCGTTGTTGAGGACGGGCAAAACCCCTACGAGCAGTATTTC.

Comments on this clonotype: The junction does not match germline at one end; this may be a read error. V is TRBV11-3 and J is TRBJ2-3; D is undetermined. Germline V gene data show CDR1 as SGHNT and CDR2 as YENEEA. The CDR3 extends over 15 amino acids. CDR3 nucleotide sequence: TGCGCCAGCAGCTTAGAGTCCGGGCGCACAGATCTGCAGTATTTT. It codes for CASSLESGRTDLQYF.

Regarding this clonotype: The junction departs from the called germline gene at one end, perhaps through a read error. The J gene is TRBJ2-7, the V gene TRBV6-5; D is unresolved. The CDR3 extends over 16 amino acids. CDR1 and CDR2 from the germline V gene are MNHEY and SVGAGI. CDR3 DNA: TGTGCCAGCAGTCCGGAAGTAAGGGCGAGCTCCTACAAGCAGTACTTC. It codes for CASSPEVRASSYKQYF.

V gene TRBV11-1 combines with J gene TRBJ1-2; 9 bases match TRBD1. V lost 5 bases, J lost 14 bases, and 18 bases stayed unmatched. CDR3 length: 15 amino acids. In germline, CDR1 is SGHAT, CDR2 FQDESV (reference sequence). CDR3 sequence reads: CASSLRTGADYGHTF. The CDR3 nucleotides are TGTGCCAGCAGCCTTCGGACAGGGGCGGACTATGGCCATACCTTC.